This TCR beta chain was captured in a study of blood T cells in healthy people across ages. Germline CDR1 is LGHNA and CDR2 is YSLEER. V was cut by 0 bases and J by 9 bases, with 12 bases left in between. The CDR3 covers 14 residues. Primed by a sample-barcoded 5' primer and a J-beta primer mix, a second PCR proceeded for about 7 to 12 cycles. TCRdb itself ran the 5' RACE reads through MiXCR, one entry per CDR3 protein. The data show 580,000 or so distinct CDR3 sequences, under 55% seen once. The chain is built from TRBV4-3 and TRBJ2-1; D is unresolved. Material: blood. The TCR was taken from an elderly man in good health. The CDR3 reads CASSQERSAGEQFF. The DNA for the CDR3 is TGCGCCAGCAGCCAAGAAAGGTCGGCCGGTGAGCAGTTCTTC.